One T cell receptor beta chain is described in this entry. The target antigen is unknown. CDR1 and CDR2 from the germline V gene are SNHLY and FYNNEI. The germline V and J ends were trimmed by 3 bases and 8 bases, with 13 bases remaining between them. The CDR3 is 14 amino acids. Repertoires were generated with immunoSEQ multiplex PCR, while TCRdb's copy carries only in-frame clones and drops some. The sample lists 120,000 to 150,000 clones; about nine tenths were seen once. These data are taken from a study of T cell responses to AZD1222 COVID-19 vaccine. Points from the study as a whole: The study found Spike-specific TCR breadth and depth rose after two AZD1222 doses. It was only after the peak T cell response that any repertoires were sampled. Among the donors, most were white British and more were female, and clonal diversity was possibly underestimated.

This chain connects TRBV2 to TRBJ1-4, with D unclear. The source is an adult in good health. Sequencing used peripheral blood, obtained on day 0 of MenACWY control vaccination. The CDR3 DNA reads TGTGCCAGCAGTGATCAAACGCGGATCGAAAAACTGTTTTTT. Amino acids: CASSDQTRIEKLFF.